This T cell receptor beta chain is from a study of blood T cell repertoires in COVID-19. Generated by immunoSEQ multiplex PCR, the TCRdb table keeps only in-frame clones and is missing some. The sample lists 70,000 or so clones, around nine tenths seen once, with approximately 5% in the top ten. V was clipped by 1 base and J by 7 bases, with 11 bases between them. The CDR3 length is 13 residues. Germline V lookup: CDR1 SGHRS, CDR2 YFSETQ. The chain combines TRBV5-1 with TRBJ1-2; D is unclear. This TCR derives from a young woman with acute or convalescent COVID-19. Specimen: peripheral blood. CDR3 amino acids: CASSLWAGSGYTF. In nucleotides, the CDR3 is TGCGCCAGCAGCTTGTGGGCTGGGTCTGGCTACACCTTC.